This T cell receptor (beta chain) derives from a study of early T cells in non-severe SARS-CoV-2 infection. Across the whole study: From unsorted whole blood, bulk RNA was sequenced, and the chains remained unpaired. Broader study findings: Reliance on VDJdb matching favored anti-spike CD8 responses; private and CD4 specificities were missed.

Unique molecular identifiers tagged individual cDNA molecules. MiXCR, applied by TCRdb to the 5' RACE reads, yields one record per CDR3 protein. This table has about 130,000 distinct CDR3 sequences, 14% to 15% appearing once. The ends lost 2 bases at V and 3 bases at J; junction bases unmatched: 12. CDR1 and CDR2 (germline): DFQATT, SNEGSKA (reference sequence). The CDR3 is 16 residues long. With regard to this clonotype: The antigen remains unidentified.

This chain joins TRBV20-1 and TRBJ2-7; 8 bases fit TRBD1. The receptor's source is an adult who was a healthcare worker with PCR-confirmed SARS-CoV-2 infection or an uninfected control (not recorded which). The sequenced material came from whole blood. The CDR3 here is CSARNSRQGAIYEQYF. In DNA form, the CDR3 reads TGCAGTGCTAGAAACTCAAGGCAGGGGGCGATCTACGAGCAGTACTTC.